This TCR beta chain comes out of a study of T cells in Graves' hyperthyroidism and ophthalmopathy. Researchers took RNA transcripts and amplified the TCR beta CDR3 regions from them. The HTBI primer set was used in a first-round RT-PCR of the TCR CDR3. TCRdb re-analysed the multiplex PCR reads in MiXCR, keeping a single row per CDR3 protein. The sample lists about 350,000 distinct CDR3 sequences; 18% were seen once. This clonotype was observed many times. V was shortened by 3 bases and J by 1 base, with 12 bases between the two germline ends. The CDR3 is 15 amino acids. CDR1 is MDHEN, CDR2 SYDVKM, per germline.

Sequencing used blood. The chain joins TRBV28 to TRBJ1-1; a weak D match, TRBD1 (6 bases). This clonotype was obtained from a woman in her thirties or forties with Graves' ophthalmopathy. The CDR3 reads CASSLGGHPNTEAFF. CDR3 bases: TGTGCCAGCAGTTTGGGGGGGCACCCGAACACTGAAGCTTTCTTT. The variable domain in full, completed from reference TRBV28 and TRBJ1-1, reads DVKVTQSSRYLVKRTGEKVFLECVQDMDHENMFWYRQDPGLGLRLIYFSYDVKMKEKGDIPEGYSVSREKKERFSLILESASTNQTSMYLCASSLGGHPNTEAFFGQGTRLTVV.